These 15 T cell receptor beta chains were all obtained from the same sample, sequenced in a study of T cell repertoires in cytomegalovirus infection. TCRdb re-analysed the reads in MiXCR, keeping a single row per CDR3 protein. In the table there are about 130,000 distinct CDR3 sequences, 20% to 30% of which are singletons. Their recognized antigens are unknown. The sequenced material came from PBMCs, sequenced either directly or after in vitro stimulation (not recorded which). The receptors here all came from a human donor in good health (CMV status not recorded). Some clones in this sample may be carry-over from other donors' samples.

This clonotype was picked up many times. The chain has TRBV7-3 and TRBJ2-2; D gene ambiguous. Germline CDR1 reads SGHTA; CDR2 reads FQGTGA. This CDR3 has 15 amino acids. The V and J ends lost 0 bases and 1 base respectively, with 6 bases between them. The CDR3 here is CASSLTSVNTGELFF. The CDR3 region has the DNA TGTGCCAGCAGCTTAACCAGCGTGAACACCGGGGAGCTGTTTTTT.

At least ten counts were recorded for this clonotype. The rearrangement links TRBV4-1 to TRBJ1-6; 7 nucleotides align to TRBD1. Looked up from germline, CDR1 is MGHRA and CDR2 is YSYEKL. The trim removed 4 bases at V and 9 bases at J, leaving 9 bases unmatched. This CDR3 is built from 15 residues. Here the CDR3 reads CASSLADRVGSPLHF. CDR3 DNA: TGCGCCAGCAGCCTCGCCGACAGGGTCGGTTCACCCCTCCACTTT.

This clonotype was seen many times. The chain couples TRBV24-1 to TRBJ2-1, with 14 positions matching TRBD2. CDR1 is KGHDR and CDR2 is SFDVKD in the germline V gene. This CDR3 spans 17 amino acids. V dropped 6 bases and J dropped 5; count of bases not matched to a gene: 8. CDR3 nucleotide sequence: TGTGCCACCAGTAGGACTAGCGGGAGGAGAAAGGACAATGAGCAGTTCTTC. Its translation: CATSRTSGRRKDNEQFF.

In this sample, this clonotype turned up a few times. The CDR3 DNA reads as TGTGCCAGCAGCCAACCCATGGGGACAGGGAACACTGAAGCTTTCTTT. Its protein is CASSQPMGTGNTEAFF. The chain employs TRBV4-2 and TRBJ1-1, with 8 bases aligning to TRBD1. CDR1 and CDR2 (germline): LGHNA, YNFKEQ. V trimming: 2 bases; J trimming: 1 base; junction bases outside the gene matches: 6. The CDR3 is made up of 16 amino acids.

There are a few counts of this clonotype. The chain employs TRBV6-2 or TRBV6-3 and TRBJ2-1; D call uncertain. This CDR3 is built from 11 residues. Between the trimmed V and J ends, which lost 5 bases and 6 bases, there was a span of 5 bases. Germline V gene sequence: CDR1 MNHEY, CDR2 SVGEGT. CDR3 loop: CASSKLNEQFF. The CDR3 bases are TGTGCCAGCAGTAAACTCAATGAGCAGTTCTTC.

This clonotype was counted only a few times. The chain's CDR3 is CASSPTLSQADGYTF. The DNA of the CDR3 is TGTGCCAGCAGCCCCACCCTCTCCCAGGCTGATGGCTACACCTTC. This chain uses TRBV5-4 with TRBJ1-2; D uncertain. CDR1 is SGHNT, CDR2 YYREEE, per germline (reference sequence). The ends were cut back, 4 bases at V and 6 bases at J, with 19 bases in the middle. The CDR3 runs 15 residues.

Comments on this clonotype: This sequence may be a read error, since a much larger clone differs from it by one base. The CDR3 DNA sequence: TGTGCCAGCAGCCCCACCTACGACAGCCACAGGGGCTACACCTTC. Translated, it gives CASSPTYDSHRGYTF. This chain joins TRBV7-6 and TRBJ1-2; a possible D gene is TRBD1 (5 bases). The CDR3 covers 15 residues. V lost 5 bases and J lost 8, with 21 bases in between. Germline V gene lookup returns CDR1 SGHVS and CDR2 FNYEAQ.

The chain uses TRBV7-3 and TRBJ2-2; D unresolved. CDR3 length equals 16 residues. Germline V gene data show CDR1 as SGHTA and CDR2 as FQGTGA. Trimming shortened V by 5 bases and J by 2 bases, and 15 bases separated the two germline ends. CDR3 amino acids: CASSETTEVNTGELFF. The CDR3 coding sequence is TGTGCCAGCAGCGAAACAACCGAAGTTAACACCGGGGAGCTGTTTTTT.

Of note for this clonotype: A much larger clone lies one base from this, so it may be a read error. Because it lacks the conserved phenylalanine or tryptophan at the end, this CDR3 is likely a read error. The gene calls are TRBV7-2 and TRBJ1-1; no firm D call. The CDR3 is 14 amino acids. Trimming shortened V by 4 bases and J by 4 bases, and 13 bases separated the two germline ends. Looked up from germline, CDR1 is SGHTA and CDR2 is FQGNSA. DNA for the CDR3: TGTGCCAGCAGCTATATTAGCAGTGGCACTGAAGCTTTCGTT. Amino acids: CASSYISSGTEAFV.

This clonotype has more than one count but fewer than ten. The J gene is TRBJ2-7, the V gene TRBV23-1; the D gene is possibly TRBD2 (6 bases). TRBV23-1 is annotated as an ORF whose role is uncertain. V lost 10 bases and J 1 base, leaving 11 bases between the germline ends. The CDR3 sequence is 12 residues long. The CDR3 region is CAKGLSSYEQYF. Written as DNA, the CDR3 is TGCGCCAAGGGACTCTCTTCCTACGAGCAGTACTTC.

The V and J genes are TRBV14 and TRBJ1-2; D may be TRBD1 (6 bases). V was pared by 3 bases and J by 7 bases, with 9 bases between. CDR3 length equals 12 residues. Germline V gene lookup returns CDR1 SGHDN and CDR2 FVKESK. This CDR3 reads CASSQYRVGYTF. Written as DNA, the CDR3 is TGTGCCAGCAGCCAGTACAGGGTTGGCTACACCTTC.

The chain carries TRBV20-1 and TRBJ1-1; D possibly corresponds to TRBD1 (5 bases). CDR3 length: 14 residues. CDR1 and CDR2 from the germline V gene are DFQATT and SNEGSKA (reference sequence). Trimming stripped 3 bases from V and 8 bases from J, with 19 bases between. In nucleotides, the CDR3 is TGCAGTGCTAGTATTAAGGTCCGGGCAGGGGAAGCTTTCTTT. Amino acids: CSASIKVRAGEAFF.

The CDR3 reads CAISQRRQGGGTDTQYF. The CDR3 bases are TGTGCCATCAGCCAGAGACGACAGGGTGGAGGCACAGATACGCAGTATTTT. This chain uses TRBV10-3 with TRBJ2-3; 7 nucleotides agree with TRBD1. CDR1 is ENHRY, CDR2 SYGVKD, per germline. The CDR3 contains 17 residues. With V trimmed by 6 bases and J by 1 base, 13 bases remained unmatched.

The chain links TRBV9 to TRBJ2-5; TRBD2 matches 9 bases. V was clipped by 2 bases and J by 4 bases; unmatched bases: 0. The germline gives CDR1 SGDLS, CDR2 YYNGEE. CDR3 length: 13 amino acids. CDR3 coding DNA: TGTGCCAGCAGCGTGACTAGCGGAGAGACCCAGTACTTC. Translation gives CASSVTSGETQYF.

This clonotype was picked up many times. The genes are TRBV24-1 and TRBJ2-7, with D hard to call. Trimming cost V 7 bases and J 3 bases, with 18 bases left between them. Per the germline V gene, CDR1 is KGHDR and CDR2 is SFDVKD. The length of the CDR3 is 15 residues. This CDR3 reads CATSSGNYRYYEQYF. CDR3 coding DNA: TGTGCCACCAGCAGTGGTAACTATCGCTACTACGAGCAGTACTTC.